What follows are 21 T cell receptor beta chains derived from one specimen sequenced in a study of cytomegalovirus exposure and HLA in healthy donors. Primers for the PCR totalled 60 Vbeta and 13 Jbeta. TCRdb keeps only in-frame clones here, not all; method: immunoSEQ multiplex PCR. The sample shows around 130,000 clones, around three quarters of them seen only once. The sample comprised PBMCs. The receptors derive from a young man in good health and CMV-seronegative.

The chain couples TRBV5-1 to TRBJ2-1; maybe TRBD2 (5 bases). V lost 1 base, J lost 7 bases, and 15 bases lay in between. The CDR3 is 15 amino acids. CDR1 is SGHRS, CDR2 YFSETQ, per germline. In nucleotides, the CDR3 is TGCGCCAGCAGCTTGAGTCCTAGTGAGGGAAATGAGCAGTTCTTC. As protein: CASSLSPSEGNEQFF.

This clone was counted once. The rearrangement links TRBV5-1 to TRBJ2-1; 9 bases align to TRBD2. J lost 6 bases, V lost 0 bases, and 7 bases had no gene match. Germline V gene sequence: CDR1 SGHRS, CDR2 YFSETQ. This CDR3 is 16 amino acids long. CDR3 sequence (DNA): TGCGCCAGCAGCTTGGGCCCTAGCGGGAAGGGCAATGAGCAGTTCTTC. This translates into CASSLGPSGKGNEQFF.

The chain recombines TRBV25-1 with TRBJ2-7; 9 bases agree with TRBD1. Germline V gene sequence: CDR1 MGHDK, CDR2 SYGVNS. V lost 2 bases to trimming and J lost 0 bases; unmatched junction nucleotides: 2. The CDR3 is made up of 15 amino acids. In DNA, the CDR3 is TGTGCCAGCAGTGAAGACAGGGGGAGCTCCTACGAGCAGTACTTC. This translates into CASSEDRGSSYEQYF.

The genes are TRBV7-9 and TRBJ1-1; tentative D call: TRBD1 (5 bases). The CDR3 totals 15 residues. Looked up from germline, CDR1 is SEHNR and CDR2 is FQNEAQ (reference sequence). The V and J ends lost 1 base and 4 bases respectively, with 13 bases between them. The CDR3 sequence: CASSLVEGGVTEAFF. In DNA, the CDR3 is TGTGCCAGCAGCTTAGTCGAGGGAGGGGTCACTGAAGCTTTCTTT. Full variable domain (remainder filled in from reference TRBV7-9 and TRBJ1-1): DTGVSQNPRHKITKRGQNVTFRCDPISEHNRLYWYRQTLGQGPEFLTYFQNEAQLEKSRLLSDRFSAERPKGSFSTLEIQRTEQGDSAMYLCASSLVEGGVTEAFFGQGTRLTVV.

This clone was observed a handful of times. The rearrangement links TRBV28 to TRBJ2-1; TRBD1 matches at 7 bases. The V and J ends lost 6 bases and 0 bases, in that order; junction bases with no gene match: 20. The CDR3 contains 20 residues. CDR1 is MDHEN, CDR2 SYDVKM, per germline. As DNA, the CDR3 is TGTGCCAGCAGACAAGGAACGATAGGTACAGGGGTTCGCTCCTACAATGAGCAGTTCTTC. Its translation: CASRQGTIGTGVRSYNEQFF.

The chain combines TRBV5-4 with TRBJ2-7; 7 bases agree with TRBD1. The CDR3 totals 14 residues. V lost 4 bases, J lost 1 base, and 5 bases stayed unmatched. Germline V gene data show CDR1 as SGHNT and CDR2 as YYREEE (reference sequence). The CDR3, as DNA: TGTGCCAGCAGCAGGGACAGCCAATCCTACGAGCAGTACTTC. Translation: CASSRDSQSYEQYF. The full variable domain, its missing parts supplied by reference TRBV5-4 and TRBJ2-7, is ETGVTQSPTHLIKTRGQQVTLRCSSQSGHNTVSWYQQALGQGPQFIFQYYREEENGRGNFPPRFSGLQFPNYSSELNVNALELDDSALYLCASSRDSQSYEQYFGPGTRLTVT.

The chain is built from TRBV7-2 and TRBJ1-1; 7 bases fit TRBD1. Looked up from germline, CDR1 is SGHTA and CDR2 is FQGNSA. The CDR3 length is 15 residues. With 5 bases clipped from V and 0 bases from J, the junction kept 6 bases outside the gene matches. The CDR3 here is CASSQHRGLNTEAFF. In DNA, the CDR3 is TGTGCCAGCAGCCAACACAGGGGTCTGAACACTGAAGCTTTCTTT.

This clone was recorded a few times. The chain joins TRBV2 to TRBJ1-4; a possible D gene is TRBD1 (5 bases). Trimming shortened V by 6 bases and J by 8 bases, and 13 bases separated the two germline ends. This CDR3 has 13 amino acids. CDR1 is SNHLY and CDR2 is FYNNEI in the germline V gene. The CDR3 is CASRRQGGEKLFF. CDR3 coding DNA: TGTGCCAGCAGACGGCAGGGTGGGGAAAAACTGTTTTTT.

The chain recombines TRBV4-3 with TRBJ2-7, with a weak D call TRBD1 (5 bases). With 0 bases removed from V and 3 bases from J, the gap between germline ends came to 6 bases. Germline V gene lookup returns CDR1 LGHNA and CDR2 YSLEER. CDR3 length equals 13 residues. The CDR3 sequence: CASSQDRDYEQYF. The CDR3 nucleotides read TGCGCCAGCAGCCAAGACAGGGACTACGAGCAGTACTTC.

For the CDR3, the DNA is TGCAGCGTTGAAGTGGGAACAGCGGGAGATACGCAGTATTTT. Protein sequence: CSVEVGTAGDTQYF. The chain recombines TRBV29-1 with TRBJ2-3; tentative D call: TRBD2 (6 bases). With 1 base removed from V and 5 bases from J, the gap between germline ends came to 13 bases. The CDR3 covers 14 residues. The germline CDR1 and CDR2 sequences are SQVTM and ANQGSEA.

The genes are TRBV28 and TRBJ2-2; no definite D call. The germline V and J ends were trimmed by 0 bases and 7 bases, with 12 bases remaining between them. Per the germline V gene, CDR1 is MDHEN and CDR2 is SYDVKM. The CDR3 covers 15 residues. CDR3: CASSLWAAYSGELFF. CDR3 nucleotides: TGTGCCAGCAGTTTATGGGCGGCGTATAGCGGGGAGCTGTTTTTT.

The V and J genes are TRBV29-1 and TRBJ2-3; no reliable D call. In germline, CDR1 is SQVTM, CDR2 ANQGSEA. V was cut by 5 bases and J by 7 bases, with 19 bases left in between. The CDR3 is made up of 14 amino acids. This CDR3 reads CSVSPSLVPYTQYF. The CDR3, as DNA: TGCAGCGTTTCGCCCTCCCTAGTTCCATATACGCAGTATTTT.

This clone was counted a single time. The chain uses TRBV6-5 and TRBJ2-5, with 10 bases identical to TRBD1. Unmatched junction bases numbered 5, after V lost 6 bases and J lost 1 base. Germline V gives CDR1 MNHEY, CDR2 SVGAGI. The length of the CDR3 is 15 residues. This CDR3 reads CASRRTGGLQETQYF. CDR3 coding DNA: TGTGCCAGCAGAAGGACAGGGGGGCTCCAAGAGACCCAGTACTTC.

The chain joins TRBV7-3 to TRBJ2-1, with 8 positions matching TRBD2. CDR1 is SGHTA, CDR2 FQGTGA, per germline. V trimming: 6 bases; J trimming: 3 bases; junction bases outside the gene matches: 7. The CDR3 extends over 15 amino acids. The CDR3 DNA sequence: TGTGCCAGCAGGGCTAGACGGGAGGGCTACAATGAGCAGTTCTTC. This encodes CASRARREGYNEQFF. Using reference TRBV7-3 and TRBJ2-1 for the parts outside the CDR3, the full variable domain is GAGVSQTPSNKVTEKGKYVELRCDPISGHTALYWYRQSLGQGPEFLIYFQGTGAADDSGLPNDRFFAVRPEGSVSTLKIQRTERGDSAVYLCASRARREGYNEQFFGPGTRLTVL.

The CDR3 nucleotides are TGCGCCAGCAGCGCGCTAGCGGCGAACACCGGGGAGCTGTTTTTT. Translated: CASSALAANTGELFF. The chain carries TRBV5-1 and TRBJ2-2; 7 nucleotides line up with TRBD2. This CDR3 has 15 amino acids. J was trimmed by 0 bases and V by 4 bases; bases with no gene match: 3. Germline loops: CDR1 SGHRS, CDR2 YFSETQ.

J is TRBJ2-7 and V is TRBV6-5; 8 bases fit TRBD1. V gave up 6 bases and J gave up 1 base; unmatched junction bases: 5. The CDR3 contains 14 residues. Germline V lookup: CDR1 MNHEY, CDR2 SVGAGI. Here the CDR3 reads CASSRTGHSYEQYF. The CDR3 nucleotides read TGTGCCAGCAGCCGGACAGGGCATTCCTACGAGCAGTACTTC.

DNA for the CDR3: TGTGCCTGGAGTGTACGGGGGGCCTACCGTTCTGGGGCCAACGTCCTGACTTTC. Its protein is CAWSVRGAYRSGANVLTF. The V gene is TRBV30, the J gene TRBJ2-6; D possibly corresponds to TRBD2 (7 bases). Germline values: CDR1 GTSNPN, CDR2 SVGIG (reference sequence). CDR3 length: 18 amino acids. The V gene lost 0 bases and the J gene lost 1 base, with 16 bases spanning the gap.

In nucleotides, the CDR3 is TGTGCCAGCAGCGTAGTTGGAGCGGGAGGGCCCGACGAGCAGTACTTC. Encoded protein: CASSVVGAGGPDEQYF. The chain has TRBV9 and TRBJ2-7, with 10 bases identical to TRBD2. This CDR3 contains 16 residues. V lost 0 bases and J lost 5; bases outside the gene matches: 8. From germline, CDR1 is SGDLS and CDR2 YYNGEE.

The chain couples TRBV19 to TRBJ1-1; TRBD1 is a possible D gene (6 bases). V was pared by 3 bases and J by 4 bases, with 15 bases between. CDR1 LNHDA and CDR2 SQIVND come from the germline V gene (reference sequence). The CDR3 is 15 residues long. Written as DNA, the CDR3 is TGTGCCAGTAGTATCTCTCCAGGGGTTACCACTGAAGCTTTCTTT. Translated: CASSISPGVTTEAFF.

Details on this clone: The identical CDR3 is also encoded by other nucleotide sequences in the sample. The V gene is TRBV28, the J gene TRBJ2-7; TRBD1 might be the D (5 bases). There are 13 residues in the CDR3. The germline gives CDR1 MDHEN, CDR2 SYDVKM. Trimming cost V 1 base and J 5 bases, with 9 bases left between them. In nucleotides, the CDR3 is TGTGCCAGCAGTTTATCGGGCAGGGACGAGCAGTACTTC. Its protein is CASSLSGRDEQYF. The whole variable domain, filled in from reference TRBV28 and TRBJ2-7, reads DVKVTQSSRYLVKRTGEKVFLECVQDMDHENMFWYRQDPGLGLRLIYFSYDVKMKEKGDIPEGYSVSREKKERFSLILESASTNQTSMYLCASSLSGRDEQYFGPGTRLTVT.

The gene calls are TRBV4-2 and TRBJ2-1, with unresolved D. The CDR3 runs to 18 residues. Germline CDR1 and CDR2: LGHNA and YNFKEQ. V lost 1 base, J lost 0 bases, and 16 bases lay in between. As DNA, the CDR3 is TGTGCCAGCAGCCAAGCCCTCGGCGGTACCAGCTCCTACAATGAGCAGTTCTTC. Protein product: CASSQALGGTSSYNEQFF.